This paragraph covers one T cell receptor (beta chain) sequence. The specificity of this receptor is unknown. The record has no base qualities; no much larger clone is one base away. The entry originates in a study of cytomegalovirus exposure and HLA in healthy donors (dated 2017 in TCRdb). Regarding the complete study: According to an earlier analysis of around 600 of the donors, some 170 million T cells yielded 117 million unique TCR beta sequences and roughly 280 Gb of sequence data. An early release that covered about 600 HLA-typed donors contained approximately 300 gigabases of sequencing data and 65 million to 100 million unique TCR sequences. Of the approximately 370 genotyped donors, approximately 81% were placed in the genetic ancestry cluster associated with self-reported Caucasian donors. The study aimed to test whether signatures of past pathogen exposure could be identified by cataloging public T cell receptors. The study used immunosequencing to profile the T cell repertoires of 666 subjects and linked those repertoires to cytomegalovirus serostatus. Besides the first cohort of hundreds of subjects, a separate validation cohort made up of over a hundred different subjects was used. To predict cytomegalovirus infection status, the study combined high-throughput TCR immunosequencing, statistical association of individual TCRs with disease status, and machine learning. In a later analysis, previously published TCR beta repertoires from 666 donors were re-analyzed and high-resolution HLA genotyping was added so that TCR occurrence patterns could be studied. Rather than drawing on any new phenotypic data, the later analysis identified candidate immune exposures from TCR beta sequences and the way those sequences occurred across donors. To decide whether each TCR beta V gene segment behaved as functional or pseudogenic, an earlier analysis of nearly 600 of the donors relied on high-throughput TCR beta sequencing. Donor age, sex, ethnicity and CMV serostatus were compiled together with the repertoire data. A later genetic analysis took genome-wide SNP genotypes for 398 of the 666 donors and used that subset as a discovery cohort. All discovery cohort repertoires had been generated on a single sequencing platform. Class I and class II HLA loci were covered by the typing at four-digit resolution. Typing coverage varied by locus: roughly 629-640 donors for A, B, C, DRB1 and DQB1; some 520 for DQA1; approximately 570 for DPA1; under 490 for DPB1. A few DR-DQ haplotypes were handled as single units for association and clustering because linkage in the cohort was strong. On average, around 240,000 unique TCR beta nucleotide sequences were sequenced per donor among a few hundred genotyped donors of the cohort, with roughly 18% of those sequences being non-productive.

The cohort was made up of around 720 healthy bone marrow donors. At the time of sampling, all cohort members were nominally healthy, though unrecorded immune exposures were likely present. The donor was CMV seronegative and belonged to the group of under 400 seronegative cohort members. Every donor gave a peripheral blood sample, and the peripheral blood mononuclear cells from that sample were used for TCR beta sequencing. The Qiagen DNeasy Blood Extraction Kit was used to extract genomic DNA from the blood cell samples. The library came from the immunoSEQ multiplex PCR assay. For the multiplex PCR, a mixture combining 60 forward primers for TCR Vbeta segments and 13 reverse primers for TCR Jbeta segments was used. A multiplex PCR assay on genomic DNA amplified the CDR3 region of rearranged TCR beta genes. Amplified TCR beta libraries were sequenced as 87-base-pair reads on the Illumina HiSeq System. In the authors' own workflow: A later analysis counted approximately 76 million unique TCR beta chains across the 666 repertoires, and some 11 million of these chains were shared by at least two donors. A nearest-neighbor algorithm error-corrected the raw reads and collapsed the reads into unique sequences, merging closely related sequences to remove PCR and sequencing errors. CDR3 sequences were aligned to IMGT reference sequences to assign V, D and J gene segments. For a sequence to be retained, a match of at least six nucleotides to both a V gene segment and a J gene segment was required. A rearrangement was called productive if the CDR3 had no stop codons and remained in frame with V and J, and every other rearrangement was called non-productive. Following IMGT convention, CDR3 was defined as the stretch from the second conserved V-encoded cysteine to the conserved J-encoded phenylalanine. Sequences without an unambiguous match to a single V gene segment were excluded from the earlier analysis of approximately 560 of the donors. In an earlier analysis of more than 500 of the donors, a V segment was called functional when productive rearrangements were above 56.7%, and segregating when the standard deviation between donors exceeded 5%. A statistical classification framework was developed to diagnose cytomegalovirus status using the catalog of TCR beta chain sequences. V and J gene assignment, in a later analysis, came from comparing TCR nucleotide sequences with IMGT/GENE-DB human TR gene sequences. In a later analysis, CDR3 sequences and most-parsimonious VDJ recombination scenarios were assigned using the TCRdist pipeline. In a later analysis, each TCR beta chain was defined by its CDR3 amino acid sequence together with its V-gene family, and reads lacking a unique V-gene family were excluded. A later analysis removed nearly 600 highly shared, low-generation-probability nucleotide sequences to deal with suspected cross-contamination and a sequencing artifact. In a later analysis, a clonal expansion index was calculated for each public chain from normalized within-repertoire ranks of inferred template counts. In a later analysis, generation probabilities were computed with a VDJ recombination model fitted to out-of-frame rearrangements, and the resulting probabilities were checked against IGoR. In a later analysis, TCR-TCR, TCR-HLA and TCR-CMV co-occurrence was scored with hypergeometric tests, and a repertoire-size bias correction was applied to TCR pairs. To estimate false discovery rates, a later analysis permuted the HLA or CMV assignments 20 times. In a later analysis, co-occurring TCRs were grouped using DBSCAN, and TCRdist sequence similarity was added for clustering within HLA-allele-positive subsets. Repertoires with fewer than 30,000 or more than 120,000 public chains, plus five repertoires with anomalous nucleotide sharing, were excluded from co-occurrence clustering. Here the immuneACCESS table is served through TCRdb, limited to in-frame sequences with V and J called. Missing clones are a known gap in these copies; in checked studies unresolved V genes cover under half, and the rest lacks a known reason. V, J and clone size were drawn from that table, and D and trimming were deduced from the DNA. This sample holds about 160,000 clones; roughly 83% were observed only once. The ten biggest clones cover 0.35% to 0.4% of the sample.

Beyond this particular receptor, the publication reports: An earlier analysis of approximately 500 of the donors showed that most TCR beta V segments appeared in productive rearrangements either about 87% or about 30% of the time, which broadly matched IMGT annotations. A later analysis associated 17,000 or so TCR beta sequences with specific HLA alleles at a false discovery rate of 0.05. V-gene and J-gene trimming of TCR beta chains was associated with a missense DCLRE1C variant in a later genetic analysis, and the association was replicated in an independent cohort. In a later analysis, HLA-associated TCR beta chains showed more clonal expansion and lower generation probabilities than non-associated chains that were equally common. Cytomegalovirus status was reported to be diagnosed by the classifier with high specificity and sensitivity in both the original and validation cohorts. According to a later analysis, most CMV-associated TCR beta chains appeared to be HLA-restricted, and the HLA associations seemed to be driven largely by CMV exposure. CMV serostatus was the only immune exposure information available for the cohort. While some public TCRs were present in many individuals, most TCR sequences turned up only very rarely across donors. A further reported finding was that TCR beta sequences accurately predicted the HLA-A and HLA-B alleles for most subjects in the first cohort. Strong co-occurrence of HLA alleles, especially DR and DQ, made assigning TCR associations to individual alleles difficult. This cohort had only TCR beta chains sequenced, and the lack of alpha or paired-chain data limited which features could be detected. Because some donors lacked HLA typing at each locus, the association tests relied only on the typed subset. Compared with the roughly 700-donor mean, donors in an Asian-associated ancestry cluster had fewer N-insertions in productive TCRs, according to a later genetic analysis. A total of 164 TCR beta chains were listed by the study as associated with cytomegalovirus. In vitro tests confirmed that a few of the cytomegalovirus-associated TCR beta chains recognize cytomegalovirus antigens. The sequencing pipeline was judged likely to have produced a cluster of highly shared sequence variants as a technical artifact. Some IMGT-functional V segments, including TRBV6-2 and TRBV6-3, could not be distinguished by the 87-base-pair reads and were therefore excluded. The earlier analysis of about 600 of the donors excluded some 15 rarely observed V segments, including chromosome 9 orphons, because counts were too low. In a later analysis, several top co-occurrence clusters were reported to appear linked to parvovirus B19, influenza, CMV and Epstein-Barr virus. In a later analysis, TCR association rates were found to vary across HLA loci, with the most associated TCRs seen for DRB1 alleles and the fewest for HLA-C alleles. It was suggested by the authors that the approach could potentially be generalized to other disease states and immunological phenotypes. Correlated functional status among segregating V segments might be attributable to linkage disequilibrium, but an unknown experimental factor could not be ruled out. Roughly uniform sequencing depth across donors was assumed in presence/absence analyses, although this assumption may not hold.

The V and J ends are trimmed by 7 bases and 10 bases, leaving 14 bases between them. CDR1 and CDR2 are drawn from the germline V gene (reference sequence): PRHDT, FYEKMQ. The CDR3 runs 12 amino acids, cysteine and phenylalanine included. Of all the DNA, just the CDR3 is kept, 36 bases in frame from base 1. The chain joins TRBV13 to TRBJ2-1; the D gene is perhaps TRBD2, from 5 matching bases. The material sequenced was PBMCs. The TCR comes from a boy aged 2-15 years in good health and CMV-seronegative. In nucleotides, the sequence is TGTGCCAGCACCTCATCGGCTAGCGAGCAGTTCTTC. Translation gives CASTSSASEQFF.